The clone carrying this TCR beta chain has only one observation. The method was immunoSEQ multiplex PCR; TCRdb's version includes in-frame clones alone and lacks a portion of them. The sample includes approximately 65,000 clones, roughly 89% of them seen just once. CDR3 length equals 20 residues. J gave up 0 bases and V 0 bases, and 13 bases lay outside the gene matches. Germline CDR1 LGHNA, CDR2 YSLEER. The data belong to a study of T cell changes during pregnancy in multiple sclerosis. The chain combines TRBV4-3 with TRBJ1-3; 8 positions match TRBD1. This material consisted of peripheral blood, taken in the third trimester of pregnancy. The sequence was obtained from a female donor in good health, enrolled as a control in a pregnancy study. CDR3 loop: CASSQDLIFGGQVSGNTIYF. Here the CDR3 DNA reads TGCGCCAGCAGCCAAGATCTAATATTTGGGGGACAGGTCTCTGGAAACACCATATATTTT.